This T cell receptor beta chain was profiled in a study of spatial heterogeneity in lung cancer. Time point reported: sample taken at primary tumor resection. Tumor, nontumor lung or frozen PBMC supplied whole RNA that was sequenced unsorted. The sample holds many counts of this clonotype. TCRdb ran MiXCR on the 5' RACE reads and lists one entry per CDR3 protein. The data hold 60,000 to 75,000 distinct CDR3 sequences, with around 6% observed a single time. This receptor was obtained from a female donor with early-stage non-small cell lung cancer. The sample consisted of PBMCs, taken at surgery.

Here the CDR3 reads CASSQSASGNIQYF. Here the CDR3 DNA reads TGTGCCAGTAGCCAGTCGGCCTCGGGAAACATTCAGTACTTC. V and J are TRBV19 and TRBJ2-4; D unresolved. Looked up from germline, CDR1 is LNHDA and CDR2 is SQIVND (reference sequence). The V end was cut by 6 bases, the J end by 6 bases, with 15 bases between. CDR3 size: 14 residues.